Listed here are 8 T cell receptor beta chains from one sample, sequenced in a study of T cell clonotyping in hematopoietic cell transplantation. The protocol was immunoSEQ multiplex PCR, while the TCRdb copy is restricted to in-frame clones and leaves out a portion. This table has around 2,200 clones, about 95% appearing once. The sequenced material came from peripheral blood mononuclear cells. The source is a man aged 45-65 years in good health. Some clones in this sample may be carry-over from other donors' samples.

The genes are TRBV5-1 and TRBJ1-4, with D unresolved. Germline CDR1 is SGHRS and CDR2 is YFSETQ. Trimming cost V 0 bases and J 3 bases, with 9 bases left between them. The CDR3 runs 15 residues. CDR3 amino acids: CASSLAVGSNEKLFF. CDR3 nucleotides: TGCGCCAGCAGCTTGGCTGTAGGGTCTAATGAAAAACTGTTTTTT.

CDR3 in amino acids: CASSEVQGPEKLFF. The CDR3 region has the DNA TGTGCCAGCAGCGAGGTACAGGGGCCGGAAAAACTGTTTTTT. V usage is TRBV6-1 and J usage is TRBJ1-4; 7 nucleotides match TRBD1. The ends lost 6 bases at V and 8 bases at J; junction bases unmatched: 9. Germline loops: CDR1 MNHNS, CDR2 SASEGT. This CDR3 is built from 14 residues.

V gene TRBV4-1 combines with J gene TRBJ1-6; D remains ambiguous. The CDR3 sequence is 14 residues long. Germline CDR1 MGHRA, CDR2 YSYEKL. Trimming pared 3 bases from V and 7 bases from J, leaving 10 bases between. In nucleotides, the CDR3 is TGCGCCAGCAGCCATCTTATGGGGAATTCACCCCTCCACTTT. Translation gives CASSHLMGNSPLHF.

The chain couples TRBV7-8 to TRBJ2-7; D may be TRBD2 (6 bases). Looked up from germline, CDR1 is SGHVS and CDR2 is FQNEAQ. CDR3 length equals 14 residues. Trimming removed 1 base at V and 3 bases at J, with 10 bases between. The CDR3 is CASSLDAGRYEQYF. For the CDR3, the DNA is TGTGCCAGCAGCTTAGACGCGGGGCGCTACGAGCAGTACTTC.

The gene calls are TRBV11-1 and TRBJ1-1; a weak D match, TRBD1 (5 bases). The CDR3 covers 13 residues. V gave up 4 bases and J gave up 11 bases, with 17 bases separating them. Germline CDR1 is SGHAT and CDR2 is FQDESV (reference sequence). In DNA form, the CDR3 reads TGTGCCAGCAGCTGGGGCCCCCCCGGGTCGGCTTTCTTT. It yields the protein CASSWGPPGSAFF.

The chain joins TRBV7-9 to TRBJ2-7; TRBD2 is a possible D gene (6 bases). Looked up from germline, CDR1 is SEHNR and CDR2 is FQNEAQ (reference sequence). The CDR3 covers 16 residues. V dropped 0 bases and J dropped 3 bases, with 15 bases sitting between them. As DNA, the CDR3 is TGTGCCAGCAGCTTAGCCACGGGACTCGCCTTCTACGAGCAGTACTTC. Protein: CASSLATGLAFYEQYF.

V is TRBV2 and J is TRBJ1-1; perhaps TRBD1 as D (5 bases). This CDR3 is 10 amino acids long. Germline CDR1 SNHLY, CDR2 FYNNEI. V was clipped by 8 bases and J by 5 bases, with 6 bases between them. This CDR3 is CASGGTEAFF. Written as DNA, the CDR3 is TGTGCCAGCGGGGGTACTGAAGCTTTCTTT.

V is TRBV25-1 and J is TRBJ1-1; D is ambiguous. This CDR3 region has 15 residues. From germline, CDR1 is MGHDK and CDR2 SYGVNS. Trimming stripped 1 base from V and 5 bases from J, with 14 bases between. For the CDR3, the DNA is TGTGCCAGCAGTGAATCTGGGGAAGGGCGGACTGAAGCTTTCTTT. The encoded protein is CASSESGEGRTEAFF.